This record looks at one TCR beta chain sequence and its context. The sample comes from a study of technical replicates of blood from a handful of donors. Clones were sequenced by immunoSEQ multiplex PCR, and TCRdb holds only the in-frame ones, with some missing. The sample yields 45,000 to 60,000 clones, approximately 90% seen once. CDR1 is ENHRY and CDR2 is SYGVKD in the germline V gene. The CDR3 has 13 residues. The V end was cut by 2 bases, the J end by 3 bases, with 8 bases between. This receptor was taken from a human donor in good health. Some clones in this sample may be carry-over from other donors' samples. This chain uses TRBV10-3 with TRBJ2-7; weak D call: TRBD1 (5 bases). Sequencing was carried out using PBMCs. The CDR3 reads CAISEPGFYEQYF. The DNA of the CDR3 is TGTGCCATCAGTGAGCCAGGGTTCTACGAGCAGTACTTC.